This is a list of T cell receptor beta chains from one sample in a study of blood T cell repertoires in COVID-19. Clones were sequenced by immunoSEQ multiplex PCR, and TCRdb holds only the in-frame ones, with some missing. The sample has 90,000 to 120,000 clones; 88% are singletons. The source material was peripheral blood. All receptors derive from a human donor in a cohort sampled during active COVID-19. The CDR3 runs from the conserved cysteine through the conserved F or W. The D gene is left open where the match is weak. Some rows mark clone size as missing; the rest say once, few, many or name a class of expanded clone.

D gene: .
J gene: TRBJ1-6
clone size: .
V gene: TRBV13
CDR3 DNA: TGTGCCAGCAGCTTAAACTCTGTTACGGGCTCCTATAATTCACCCCTCCACTTT
CDR3 protein: CASSLNSVTGSYNSPLHF

D gene: .
J gene: TRBJ1-2
clone size: once
V gene: TRBV7-9
CDR3 DNA: TGTGCCAGCAGCGCACAGGGAGCTAACTATGGCTACACCTTC
CDR3 protein: CASSAQGANYGYTF

D gene: .
J gene: TRBJ2-7
clone size: .
V gene: TRBV10-3
CDR3 DNA: TGTGCCATCAGTGAGCCCCTCGCGGCATACGAGCAGTACTTC
CDR3 protein: CAISEPLAAYEQYF

D gene: TRBD2
J gene: TRBJ2-7
clone size: .
V gene: TRBV10-3
CDR3 DNA: TGTGCCACTACCCAGGGAGGGAGACCCTACGAGCAGTACTTC
CDR3 protein: CATTQGGRPYEQYF

D gene: TRBD2
J gene: TRBJ2-1
clone size: once
V gene: TRBV9
CDR3 DNA: TGTGCCAGCAGCATGGGCGGGAGTGCCAATGAGCAGTTCTTC
CDR3 protein: CASSMGGSANEQFF

D gene: TRBD1
J gene: TRBJ1-2
clone size: .
V gene: TRBV9
CDR3 DNA: TGTGCCAGCAGTGATTCAGGGGGCGCTTATCATGGCTACACCTTC
CDR3 protein: CASSDSGGAYHGYTF

D gene: TRBD1
J gene: TRBJ1-1
clone size: .
V gene: TRBV7-2
CDR3 DNA: TGTGCCAGCAGCTTCGCCGGGACAGGTGAAGCTTTCTTT
CDR3 protein: CASSFAGTGEAFF

D gene: TRBD2
J gene: TRBJ2-7
clone size: .
V gene: TRBV7-2
CDR3 DNA: TGTGCCAGCAGCTTAGAACGGGGGGTCGAGCAGTACTTC
CDR3 protein: CASSLERGVEQYF

D gene: TRBD1
J gene: TRBJ1-1
clone size: .
V gene: TRBV7-9
CDR3 DNA: TGTGCCAGCAGCTTAACGACAGGGGTATGGCGTACTGAAGCTTTCTTT
CDR3 protein: CASSLTTGVWRTEAFF

D gene: .
J gene: TRBJ1-4
clone size: .
V gene: TRBV27
CDR3 DNA: TGTGCCAGCAGCCAGACAGGTTCTGCTGAAAAACTGTTTTTT
CDR3 protein: CASSQTGSAEKLFF

D gene: TRBD2
J gene: TRBJ2-1
clone size: .
V gene: TRBV9
CDR3 DNA: TGTGCCAGCAGCGCAGAAGGGAGGACTAGCGGGCGGGCGCACTACAATGAGCAGTTCTTC
CDR3 protein: CASSAEGRTSGRAHYNEQFF

D gene: .
J gene: TRBJ1-5
clone size: once
V gene: TRBV6-5
CDR3 DNA: TGTGCCAGCAGTATGGGCAGGGGTCAGCCCCAGCATTTT
CDR3 protein: CASSMGRGQPQHF

D gene: .
J gene: TRBJ1-4
clone size: once
V gene: TRBV19
CDR3 DNA: TGTGCCAGTAATTCCAGGGCCAATAATGAAAAACTGTTTTTT
CDR3 protein: CASNSRANNEKLFF

D gene: TRBD1
J gene: TRBJ2-7
clone size: .
V gene: TRBV7-2
CDR3 DNA: TGTGCCAGCAGCTTAGACAGGGGGGAGCAGTACTTC
CDR3 protein: CASSLDRGEQYF

D gene: TRBD1
J gene: TRBJ2-2
clone size: .
V gene: TRBV2
CDR3 DNA: TGTGCCAGCGGGCGACAGGGGCAAAACACCGGGGAGCTGTTTTTT
CDR3 protein: CASGRQGQNTGELFF

D gene: .
J gene: TRBJ1-1
clone size: .
V gene: TRBV5-1
CDR3 DNA: TGCGCCAGCAGCTTGGGGGTATCGGGGAACACTGAAGCTTTCTTT
CDR3 protein: CASSLGVSGNTEAFF

D gene: .
J gene: TRBJ1-1
clone size: few
V gene: TRBV3-1/TRBV3-2
CDR3 DNA: TGTGCCAGCAGCCAAGACAGGGCGATACCAGCTTTCTTT
CDR3 protein: CASSQDRAIPAFF

D gene: .
J gene: TRBJ1-5
clone size: .
V gene: TRBV6-5
CDR3 DNA: TGTGCCAGCATCCAGGGAGGGGGGGATCAGCCCCAGCATTTT
CDR3 protein: CASIQGGGDQPQHF

D gene: .
J gene: TRBJ1-2
clone size: .
V gene: TRBV9
CDR3 DNA: TGTGCCAGCAGCCCGAGGGCCTGGAATAACTATGGCTACACCTTC
CDR3 protein: CASSPRAWNNYGYTF

D gene: .
J gene: TRBJ1-3
clone size: few
V gene: TRBV19
CDR3 DNA: TGTGCCAGTAGGGACGCCGGGGCTGGAAACACCATATATTTT
CDR3 protein: CASRDAGAGNTIYF

D gene: .
J gene: TRBJ2-5
clone size: .
V gene: TRBV6-1
CDR3 DNA: TGTGCCAGCAGTGAAGCGCCCGGGGATACGGGAGAGACCCAGTACTTC
CDR3 protein: CASSEAPGDTGETQYF

D gene: .
J gene: TRBJ2-1
clone size: few
V gene: TRBV4-2
CDR3 DNA: TGTGCCAGCAGCCTCAGGGGGGAGGCATCCTACAATGAGCAGTTCTTC
CDR3 protein: CASSLRGEASYNEQFF

D gene: .
J gene: TRBJ1-2
clone size: .
V gene: TRBV27
CDR3 DNA: TGTGCCAGCAGCCCTTTAACTAACTATGGCTACACCTTC
CDR3 protein: CASSPLTNYGYTF

D gene: .
J gene: TRBJ1-1
clone size: .
V gene: TRBV2
CDR3 DNA: TGTGCCAGCAGTGGTGGGGGGGACACTGAAGCTTTCTTT
CDR3 protein: CASSGGGDTEAFF

D gene: .
J gene: TRBJ2-3
clone size: .
V gene: TRBV19
CDR3 DNA: TGTGCCAGTAGTATTTACGAGGGAGCTCTGTGGGATACGCAGTATTTT
CDR3 protein: CASSIYEGALWDTQYF

D gene: .
J gene: TRBJ1-6
clone size: .
V gene: TRBV6-6
CDR3 DNA: TGTGCCAGCAGAATCCCCTCCTCCTATAATTCACCCCTCCACTTT
CDR3 protein: CASRIPSSYNSPLHF

D gene: TRBD1
J gene: TRBJ1-5
clone size: .
V gene: TRBV6-2/TRBV6-3
CDR3 DNA: TGTGCCAGCAGTTACTCGATTGGACAGGGACTAAATGGGAATCAGCCCCAGCATTTT
CDR3 protein: CASSYSIGQGLNGNQPQHF

D gene: TRBD1
J gene: TRBJ2-5
clone size: once
V gene: TRBV28
CDR3 DNA: TGTGCCAGCAGTTTACTTCGCGCAGGGGGCACGGAGACCCAGTACTTC
CDR3 protein: CASSLLRAGGTETQYF

D gene: TRBD1
J gene: TRBJ1-5
clone size: once
V gene: TRBV23-1
CDR3 DNA: TGCGCCAAATTGGGACAGGAAAATCAGCCCCAGCATTTT
CDR3 protein: CAKLGQENQPQHF

D gene: .
J gene: TRBJ1-2
clone size: .
V gene: TRBV28
CDR3 DNA: TGTGCCAGCAGTTTAATCCAACGTTGGGACAACTGGGGCTATGGCTACACCTTC
CDR3 protein: CASSLIQRWDNWGYGYTF

D gene: .
J gene: TRBJ2-7
clone size: .
V gene: TRBV9
CDR3 DNA: TGTGCCAGCAGCGTTTTTGACGGGGACTCCTACGAGCAGTACTTC
CDR3 protein: CASSVFDGDSYEQYF

D gene: .
J gene: TRBJ2-7
clone size: once
V gene: TRBV20-1
CDR3 DNA: TGCAGTGCTAGGCGCTCCTACGAGCAGTACTTC
CDR3 protein: CSARRSYEQYF

D gene: .
J gene: TRBJ1-5
clone size: .
V gene: TRBV5-5
CDR3 DNA: TGTGCCAGCAGCTTGGAGGAGTGGCAGCCCCAGCATTTT
CDR3 protein: CASSLEEWQPQHF

D gene: .
J gene: TRBJ1-1
clone size: .
V gene: TRBV3-1/TRBV3-2
CDR3 DNA: TGTGCCAGCAGCCAAGAAGGAGGGACCGAAGCTTTCTTT
CDR3 protein: CASSQEGGTEAFF

D gene: .
J gene: TRBJ2-1
clone size: .
V gene: TRBV9
CDR3 DNA: TGTGCCAGCAGCGTCCAGGGGGGGGAGCGGGAGACGGGCTACAATGAGCAGTTCTTC
CDR3 protein: CASSVQGGERETGYNEQFF

D gene: .
J gene: TRBJ2-5
clone size: .
V gene: TRBV11-2
CDR3 DNA: TGTGCCAGCAGCTTAGCAGGAGAGACCCAGTACTTC
CDR3 protein: CASSLAGETQYF

D gene: TRBD1
J gene: TRBJ1-1
clone size: .
V gene: TRBV3-1/TRBV3-2
CDR3 DNA: TGTGCCAGCAACAGGGGATTGAACACTGAAGCTTTCTTT
CDR3 protein: CASNRGLNTEAFF

D gene: .
J gene: TRBJ2-2
clone size: .
V gene: TRBV14
CDR3 DNA: TGTGCCAGCAGCCAAGATCAGGCAGGGAGGGAGCTGTTTTTT
CDR3 protein: CASSQDQAGRELFF

D gene: TRBD1
J gene: TRBJ2-4
clone size: .
V gene: TRBV29-1
CDR3 DNA: TGCAGCGTTGTATTCGGGACAGGGGGAAACATTCAGTACTTC
CDR3 protein: CSVVFGTGGNIQYF

D gene: .
J gene: TRBJ1-4
clone size: .
V gene: TRBV5-1
CDR3 DNA: TGCGCCAGCAGCTTGGTAGGACGGGAGGGGGAAAAACTGTTTTTT
CDR3 protein: CASSLVGREGEKLFF

D gene: .
J gene: TRBJ2-7
clone size: .
V gene: TRBV6-1
CDR3 DNA: TGTGCCAGCAGTGATCAGGGCGAGCAGTACTTC
CDR3 protein: CASSDQGEQYF

D gene: .
J gene: TRBJ2-7
clone size: .
V gene: TRBV18
CDR3 DNA: TGTGCCAGCTCGGGGGACATCGGAGTACAGTACTTC
CDR3 protein: CASSGDIGVQYF

D gene: .
J gene: TRBJ2-6
clone size: .
V gene: TRBV7-2
CDR3 DNA: TGTGCCAGCAGCTTGGGAGCTGGGGCCAACGTCCTGACTTTC
CDR3 protein: CASSLGAGANVLTF

D gene: TRBD1
J gene: TRBJ2-2
clone size: .
V gene: TRBV6-1
CDR3 DNA: TGTGCCAGCAGTGAAGCTCCCGACAGGGCGAACACCGGGGAGCTGTTTTTT
CDR3 protein: CASSEAPDRANTGELFF

D gene: TRBD2
J gene: TRBJ2-1
clone size: .
V gene: TRBV5-1
CDR3 DNA: TGCGCCAGCAGCTTAATTTCTAGCGGTGGAAATGAGCAGTTCTTC
CDR3 protein: CASSLISSGGNEQFF

D gene: .
J gene: TRBJ2-7
clone size: .
V gene: TRBV5-1
CDR3 DNA: TGCGCCAGCAGCTCCGACAGGATCGACTCCTACGAGCAGTACTTC
CDR3 protein: CASSSDRIDSYEQYF

D gene: .
J gene: TRBJ2-7
clone size: .
V gene: TRBV6-5
CDR3 DNA: TGTGCCAGCACGGAAATTAACAGGGACCCCTACGAGCAGTACTTC
CDR3 protein: CASTEINRDPYEQYF

D gene: TRBD2
J gene: TRBJ2-1
clone size: .
V gene: TRBV10-1
CDR3 DNA: TGCGCCAGCAGTTGGACTAGCGGGCTCAATGAGCAGTTCTTC
CDR3 protein: CASSWTSGLNEQFF

D gene: TRBD2
J gene: TRBJ2-1
clone size: .
V gene: TRBV11-2
CDR3 DNA: TGTGCCAGCAGCTTGCCGGCACTAGCGGGAAGGGAGCAGTTCTTC
CDR3 protein: CASSLPALAGREQFF

D gene: TRBD2
J gene: TRBJ2-7
clone size: .
V gene: TRBV6-5
CDR3 DNA: TGTGCCAGCAGCAGTAGCGGGAGTCGGAGGTACGAGCAGTACTTC
CDR3 protein: CASSSSGSRRYEQYF